The 29 T cell receptor beta chains reported below all come from one sample, sequenced in a study of blood T cell repertoires in COVID-19. Here immunoSEQ multiplex PCR was the method, and the copy in TCRdb shows in-frame clones only, minus some. The sample records some 120,000 clones, approximately 88% being singletons. Source material: peripheral blood. These receptors were collected from a woman aged 25 to 39 who had recovered from COVID-19.

The chain recombines TRBV2 with TRBJ1-1, with D possibly matching TRBD1 (5 bases). CDR3 length: 14 residues. V dropped 0 bases and J dropped 4 bases, with 9 bases sitting between them. CDR1 SNHLY and CDR2 FYNNEI come from the germline V gene. This chain's CDR3 is CASSEAGGSTEAFF. The DNA for the CDR3 is TGTGCCAGCAGTGAAGCCGGGGGGAGCACTGAAGCTTTCTTT.

The chain employs TRBV4-1 and TRBJ2-1, with 8 bases identical to TRBD2. The length of the CDR3 is 16 residues. Germline V gene sequence: CDR1 MGHRA, CDR2 YSYEKL. V trimming: 1 base; J trimming: 8 bases; junction bases outside the gene matches: 10. The CDR3 reads CASSQAPGGPRDEQFF. CDR3 in DNA: TGCGCCAGCAGCCAAGCCCCGGGAGGGCCGCGAGATGAGCAGTTCTTC.

The chain uses TRBV9 and TRBJ1-6, with D unresolved. This CDR3 has 15 amino acids. Trimming pared 0 bases from V and 6 bases from J, leaving 10 bases between. CDR1 and CDR2 (germline): SGDLS, YYNGEE. CDR3 in amino acids: CASSVEAGLNSPLHF. The CDR3 DNA sequence: TGTGCCAGCAGCGTAGAGGCGGGCCTTAATTCACCCCTCCACTTT.

This chain connects TRBV19 to TRBJ2-5; possible D gene TRBD2, 5 bases. This CDR3 has 16 amino acids. Germline CDR1 is LNHDA and CDR2 is SQIVND (reference sequence). The germline V and J ends were trimmed by 4 bases and 5 bases, with 20 bases remaining between them. This CDR3 is CASSRSTVRGIETQYF. CDR3 sequence (DNA): TGTGCCAGTAGTAGGTCAACGGTCCGGGGTATCGAGACCCAGTACTTC.

This chain connects TRBV29-1 to TRBJ2-1; tentatively, D is TRBD1 (6 bases). CDR1 SQVTM and CDR2 ANQGSEA come from the germline V gene. The CDR3 totals 13 residues. V was clipped by 6 bases and J by 5 bases, with 14 bases between them. The CDR3 loop is CSVSRGADNEQFF. The CDR3 DNA follows: TGCAGCGTGAGCAGGGGAGCGGACAATGAGCAGTTCTTC.

The chain links TRBV20-1 to TRBJ2-1; possibly TRBD2 for D (5 bases). Germline CDR1 reads DFQATT; CDR2 reads SNEGSKA (reference sequence). The CDR3 extends over 15 amino acids. V gave up 3 bases and J gave up 2 bases, with 14 bases separating them. CDR3: CSASFTPSTYNEQFF. DNA of the CDR3: TGCAGTGCTAGTTTTACTCCTAGCACCTACAATGAGCAGTTCTTC.

The count of this clone is one. Other DNA sequences of this sample code for an identical CDR3. The chain recombines TRBV18 with TRBJ2-7, with D possibly being TRBD2 (5 bases). This CDR3 contains 12 residues. Germline V gene data show CDR1 as KGHSH and CDR2 as LQKENI. V lost 3 bases to trimming and J lost 4 bases, with 7 bases between them. CDR3 bases: TGTGCCAGCTCACCGACGGGGTACGAGCAGTACTTC. Amino acid sequence: CASSPTGYEQYF.

This clone was seen more than once but under ten times. The CDR3 DNA reads TGCGCCAGCAGCACAGCCGGGACAGGGCCCTACGAGCAGTACTTC. This encodes CASSTAGTGPYEQYF. The chain employs TRBV5-1 and TRBJ2-7; 9 bases map to TRBD1. Germline-derived CDR1 and CDR2 are SGHRS and YFSETQ. CDR3 length equals 15 residues. V lost 4 bases and J lost 2; bases outside the gene matches: 7.

In DNA form, the CDR3 reads TGCGCCAGCAGCCCTCCGCTATTGTACAATGAGCAGTTCTTC. It translates to CASSPPLLYNEQFF. This chain links TRBV5-1 with TRBJ2-1; unclear D gene. Germline-derived CDR1 and CDR2 are SGHRS and YFSETQ. The CDR3 is 14 amino acids. Trimming removed 4 bases from V and 4 bases from J, with 12 bases in between.

The rearrangement links TRBV6-5 to TRBJ2-7; 7 nucleotides agree with TRBD2. Unmatched junction bases numbered 2, after V lost 6 bases and J lost 0 bases. The germline CDR1 and CDR2 sequences are MNHEY and SVGAGI. The CDR3 runs to 13 residues. CDR3 loop: CASRPSGSYEQYF. Here the CDR3 DNA reads TGTGCCAGCAGACCTAGCGGCTCCTACGAGCAGTACTTC.

This chain joins TRBV5-1 and TRBJ2-5; 8 bases line up with TRBD1. Germline CDR1 SGHRS, CDR2 YFSETQ. The CDR3 sequence is 15 residues long. V lost 4 bases, J lost 5 bases, and 10 bases stayed unmatched. This chain's CDR3 is CASSPSQGARETQYF. The CDR3 DNA is TGCGCCAGCAGCCCATCCCAGGGGGCTAGGGAGACCCAGTACTTC.

This chain links TRBV29-1 with TRBJ1-4; D remains unclear. The CDR3 has 13 residues. CDR1 and CDR2 from the germline V gene are SQVTM and ANQGSEA. V lost 0 bases and J 4 bases, leaving 6 bases between the germline ends. The CDR3 is CSVEDRSNEKLFF. CDR3 nucleotides: TGCAGCGTTGAAGATCGGAGTAATGAAAAACTGTTTTTT.

This clone occurred once. Here the CDR3 DNA reads TGTGCCAGCAGTTTAGGGGCGGGAGGGCGGTTCTTC. Translation gives CASSLGAGGRFF. The rearrangement links TRBV28 to TRBJ2-1; 9 bases line up with TRBD2. CDR3 length: 12 amino acids. CDR1 and CDR2 (germline): MDHEN, SYDVKM. V trimming: 2 bases; J trimming: 15 bases; junction bases outside the gene matches: 5. Based on the CDR3 plus reference TRBV28 and TRBJ2-1, the full variable domain is DVKVTQSSRYLVKRTGEKVFLECVQDMDHENMFWYRQDPGLGLRLIYFSYDVKMKEKGDIPEGYSVSREKKERFSLILESASTNQTSMYLCASSLGAGGRFFGPGTRLTVL.

This clone was seen only once. V and J are TRBV3-1 (or the pseudogene TRBV3-2) and TRBJ1-2; TRBD1 agrees at 10 bases. Germline V CDR1 and CDR2: LGHDT, YNNKEL (reference sequence). With V trimmed by 4 bases and J by 8 bases, 7 bases remained unmatched. The CDR3 covers 14 residues. As DNA, the CDR3 is TGTGCCAGCAGCCCACCGGGACAGGGGAAAGGCTACACCTTC. It encodes CASSPPGQGKGYTF.

The rearrangement uses TRBV5-6 and TRBJ2-1, with D uncertain. The germline V gene has CDR1 SGHDT and CDR2 YYEEEE. Between the trimmed V and J ends, which lost 0 bases and 5 bases, there was a span of 6 bases. This CDR3 spans 13 amino acids. DNA of the CDR3: TGTGCCAGCAGCTTGGTGTCAAACAATGAGCAGTTCTTC. This encodes CASSLVSNNEQFF.

The chain uses TRBV9 and TRBJ1-2; TRBD1 matches at 7 bases. CDR1 and CDR2 from the germline V gene are SGDLS and YYNGEE. With V trimmed by 8 bases and J by 3 bases, 4 bases remained unmatched. The length of the CDR3 is 12 residues. CDR3 amino acids: CASTGDYYGYTF. The CDR3 DNA follows: TGTGCCAGTACAGGGGATTACTATGGCTACACCTTC.

The chain is built from TRBV6-1 and TRBJ1-6; no clear D. CDR1 is MNHNS, CDR2 SASEGT, per germline. Trimming stripped 1 base from V and 5 bases from J, with 6 bases between. CDR3 length: 14 residues. CDR3 DNA sequence: TGTGCCAGCAGTGAAGGGGCGAATAATTCACCCCTCCACTTT. Translating it yields CASSEGANNSPLHF.

The chain is built from TRBV7-8 and TRBJ2-2; no reliable D call. The CDR3 is made up of 13 amino acids. V was shortened by 3 bases and J by 3 bases, with 5 bases between the two germline ends. Germline V gene data show CDR1 as SGHVS and CDR2 as FQNEAQ. The CDR3: CASSFTDTGELFF. In nucleotides, the CDR3 is TGTGCCAGCAGCTTTACGGACACCGGGGAGCTGTTTTTT.

The chain recombines TRBV29-1 with TRBJ2-7; D is perhaps TRBD2 (5 bases). The germline V and J ends were trimmed by 5 bases and 4 bases, with 24 bases remaining between them. The CDR3 has 16 residues. Looked up from germline, CDR1 is SQVTM and CDR2 is ANQGSEA. The CDR3 reads CSVSASDGESVYEQYF. As DNA, the CDR3 is TGCAGCGTTTCCGCCTCCGATGGGGAGTCTGTTTACGAGCAGTACTTC.

This chain links TRBV7-3 with TRBJ2-1; TRBD2 agrees at 16 bases. The CDR3 spans 17 residues. The germline V gene encodes CDR1 SGHTA and CDR2 FQGTGA. V trimming: 5 bases; J trimming: 6 bases; junction bases outside the gene matches: 7. CDR3 in amino acids: CASSQGTSGGESNEQFF. The CDR3 DNA is TGTGCCAGCAGCCAAGGGACTAGCGGGGGGGAGTCCAATGAGCAGTTCTTC.

The rearrangement joins TRBV6-5 to TRBJ1-3, with D tentatively TRBD1 (5 bases). Looked up from germline, CDR1 is MNHEY and CDR2 is SVGAGI. CDR3 length equals 15 residues. Written as DNA, the CDR3 is TGTGCTGCGTTGAAGTGGGGGGGCTCTGGAAACACCATATATTTT. Translated, it gives CAALKWGGSGNTIYF.

V and J are TRBV28 and TRBJ2-2; 8 positions match TRBD1. CDR1 is MDHEN, CDR2 SYDVKM, per germline. The V gene end was trimmed by 6 bases and the J gene end by 0 bases; junction bases not matched to a gene: 6. The CDR3 spans 16 residues. The CDR3 DNA sequence: TGTGCCAGCAGCAACTCGGACAGGGCGAACACCGGGGAGCTGTTTTTT. Translated, it gives CASSNSDRANTGELFF.

The CDR3: CASSPGQGRASTDTQYF. The DNA for the CDR3 is TGCGCCAGCAGCCCAGGACAGGGGCGCGCTAGCACAGATACGCAGTATTTT. The chain uses TRBV5-1 and TRBJ2-3, with TRBD1 identical over 9 bases. Germline V gene lookup returns CDR1 SGHRS and CDR2 YFSETQ. The V segment lost 4 bases and the J segment 0 bases; nucleotides outside the gene matches: 9. CDR3 length: 17 amino acids.

The chain employs TRBV5-4 and TRBJ2-5, with D maybe TRBD2 (5 bases). This CDR3 is 15 amino acids long. The V and J ends lost 2 bases and 1 base respectively, with 12 bases between them. Germline values: CDR1 SGHNT, CDR2 YYREEE (reference sequence). CDR3 coding DNA: TGTGCCAGCAGCTTCCCTTTAGCGACCCAAGAGACCCAGTACTTC. It translates to CASSFPLATQETQYF.

V is TRBV20-1 and J is TRBJ2-7, with 7 bases matching TRBD1. The CDR3 is 11 residues long. Germline V gene lookup returns CDR1 DFQATT and CDR2 SNEGSKA (reference sequence). Trimming removed 6 bases from V and 7 bases from J; junction bases left unmatched: 6. The CDR3 protein is CSAHDREEQYF. Written as DNA, the CDR3 is TGCAGTGCCCATGACAGGGAGGAGCAGTACTTC.

The chain employs TRBV9 and TRBJ1-1; D is ambiguous. Germline CDR1 reads SGDLS; CDR2 reads YYNGEE. The CDR3 spans 14 residues. Trimming cost V 5 bases and J 0 bases, with 11 bases left between them. CDR3 DNA sequence: TGTGCCAGCAGGAGGGAAGGAATGAACACTGAAGCTTTCTTT. This gives the protein CASRREGMNTEAFF.

The gene calls are TRBV19 and TRBJ2-6; 14 bases are a match to TRBD2. Germline lookup yields CDR1 LNHDA and CDR2 SQIVND (reference sequence). V trimming: 5 bases; J trimming: 4 bases; junction bases outside the gene matches: 10. The CDR3 runs 19 residues. The CDR3 DNA is TGTGCCAGTAGTGTAGGACTAGCGGGGGGTATGACCGGGGCCAACGTCCTGACTTTC. This gives the protein CASSVGLAGGMTGANVLTF.

This clone was seen only a few times. Distinct nucleotide sequences in the sample also encode this CDR3. The chain combines TRBV2 with TRBJ2-7, with 7 bases aligning to TRBD1. CDR1 and CDR2 from the germline V gene are SNHLY and FYNNEI. The CDR3 length is 14 residues. V shed 2 bases, J shed 2 bases, and the junction held 3 bases outside the gene matches. This CDR3 is CASSEQGETYEQYF. In DNA form, the CDR3 reads TGTGCCAGCAGTGAACAGGGGGAGACCTACGAGCAGTACTTC.

This chain links TRBV4-1 with TRBJ1-4, with 7 bases fitting TRBD1. The ends lost 4 bases at V and 6 bases at J; junction bases unmatched: 5. CDR3 length equals 14 residues. Germline V lookup: CDR1 MGHRA, CDR2 YSYEKL. The CDR3 sequence is CASSLNDRDEKLFF. DNA of the CDR3: TGCGCCAGCAGCCTGAATGACAGGGATGAAAAACTGTTTTTT.